This TCR beta chain was retrieved from a study of CD8+ T cells in alopecia areata. Overall study context: Each of the treated patients was given oral tofacitinib, 5 to 10 mg twice daily, for moderate-to-severe alopecia areata. The study, taken as a whole, reports: Scalp lesions, especially in alopecia totalis/universalis, had higher clonality than normal scalp. Alphabeta T cells residing in normal skin are also sequenced in scalp samples.

This clone has just one count. Its antigen is undetermined. The CDR3 length is 17 residues. After removal of 3 bases from V and 8 bases from J, the junction contained 11 bases not matched to a gene. In germline, CDR1 is LGHNA, CDR2 YNFKEQ. RNA, once extracted, was reverse transcribed into cDNA for use as the sequencing template. Produced via immunoSEQ multiplex PCR; TCRdb's table is partial and in-frame only. Here the sample spans 110,000 to 150,000 clones, roughly three fifths being singletons. The receptor was derived from a human donor with alopecia areata. The genes are TRBV4-2 and TRBJ2-1, with 12 bases fitting TRBD2. This sample comprised CD4+ T cells sorted from blood, obtained at week 0. CDR3: CASSQARGLAGGDEQFF. CDR3 coding DNA: TGTGCCAGCAGCCAGGCTCGTGGGCTAGCGGGGGGGGATGAGCAGTTCTTC.